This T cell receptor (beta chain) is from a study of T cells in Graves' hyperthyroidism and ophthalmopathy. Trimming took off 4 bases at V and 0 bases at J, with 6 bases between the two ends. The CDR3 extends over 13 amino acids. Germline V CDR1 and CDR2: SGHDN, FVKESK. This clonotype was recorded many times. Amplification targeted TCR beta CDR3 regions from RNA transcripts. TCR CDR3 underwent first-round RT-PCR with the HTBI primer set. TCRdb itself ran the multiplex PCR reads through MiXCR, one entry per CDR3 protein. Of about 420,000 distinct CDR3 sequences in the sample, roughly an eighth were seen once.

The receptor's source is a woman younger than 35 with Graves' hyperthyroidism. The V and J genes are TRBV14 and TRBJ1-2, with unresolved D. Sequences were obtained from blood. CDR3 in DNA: TGTGCCAGCAGCCTTATAGCTAACTATGGCTACACCTTC. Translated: CASSLIANYGYTF. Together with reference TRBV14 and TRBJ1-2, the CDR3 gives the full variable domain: EAGVTQFPSHSVIEKGQTVTLRCDPISGHDNLYWYRRVMGKEIKFLLHFVKESKQDESGMPNNRFLAERTGGTYSTLKVQPAELEDSGVYFCASSLIANYGYTFGSGTRLTVV.